This T cell receptor (beta chain) was captured by sequencing in a study of blood T cell repertoires in COVID-19. Across the study: Acute and convalescent COVID-19 specimens originated in the United States, Italy and Spain. The analysed material was cDNA or gDNA that came from T cells, B-cell-depleted T cells, or PBMCs.

Original processing methods: Amplifying reference gene primers gave estimates of nucleated cell counts. TCRdb keeps only in-frame clones here, not all; method: immunoSEQ multiplex PCR. That table is the source of V, J and clone size, and D and trimming were worked out from the DNA. Here the sample spans about 120,000 clones, 85% being singletons. Trimming shortened V by 2 bases and J by 1 base, and 9 bases separated the two germline ends. The CDR3 runs 14 residues. Germline V gene lookup returns CDR1 KGHSH and CDR2 LQKENI. J is TRBJ2-7 and V is TRBV18; TRBD2 might be the D (7 bases). This clonotype originated in a man older than 75 with acute or convalescent COVID-19. Sequencing was carried out using peripheral blood. The CDR3 spells CASSPKGGSYEQYF. In nucleotides, the CDR3 is TGTGCCAGCTCACCAAAGGGGGGGTCCTACGAGCAGTACTTC.